This T cell receptor beta chain was found in a study of T cells in localized non-small cell lung cancer. General observations from the study: Among the tissues sampled, uninvolved adjacent lung had the highest T cell clonality, above tumor. Among blood samples, higher T cell density accompanied longer overall survival. Among the top 100 tumor clones, a median approximately 60 appeared in adjacent lung.

TCRdb's copy holds only in-frame clones and misses some; the assay was immunoSEQ multiplex PCR. Of 90,000 or so clones in the sample, around 90% were seen once. About this clone itself: Its antigen is as yet unknown.

Germline lookup yields CDR1 SGHDT and CDR2 YYEEEE. Trimming cost V 0 bases and J 0 bases, with 10 bases left between them. The CDR3 sequence is 16 residues long. Material: peripheral blood, obtained before any cancer treatment. The chain employs TRBV5-6 and TRBJ1-3; D might be TRBD1 (5 bases). This clonotype originated in a man aged 40 to 75 with stage I squamous cell lung carcinoma. CDR3 coding DNA: TGTGCCAGCAGCTTGGTGGGACCGAACTCTGGAAACACCATATATTTT. Protein sequence: CASSLVGPNSGNTIYF. Looking up the rest from reference TRBV5-6 and TRBJ1-3 gives the full variable domain: DAGVTQSPTHLIKTRGQQVTLRCSPKSGHDTVSWYQQALGQGPQFIFQYYEEEERQRGNFPDRFSGHQFPNYSSELNVNALLLGDSALYLCASSLVGPNSGNTIYFGEGSWLTVV.